Many counts were recorded for the clone carrying this T cell receptor (beta chain). What it binds is not known. This record comes from a study of human T cells and chemical hapten exposure. Study results and limitations: Because all patients had alopecia, their immune responses might differ from healthy ones.

From germline, CDR1 is DFQATT and CDR2 SNEGSKA (reference sequence). The CDR3 is 17 amino acids. Deletions cut 0 bases from V and 4 bases from J, with 21 bases between. One entry per CDR3 protein results from TCRdb running MiXCR on the RACE reads. There are about 400,000 distinct CDR3 sequences in the sample; 6% to 7% occur only once, and more than 5.5% lies in the top ten. Time point denoted: patch test 2, 6 weeks after DPC sensitization. Sample treatment: therapeutic diphenylcyclopropenone sensitization with weekly scalp DPC. V usage is TRBV20-1 and J usage is TRBJ1-2; possible D gene TRBD1, 6 bases. This material consisted of whole blood, taken in connection with sensitization to the hapten diphenylcyclopropenone (DPC). This TCR derives from a woman between 18 and 30 years old with alopecia areata. Some clones in this sample may be carry-over from other donors' samples. CDR3 loop: CSARDGQSFYSGYGYTF. Here the CDR3 DNA reads TGCAGTGCTAGAGACGGACAGTCATTTTATAGTGGCTATGGCTACACCTTC.